The clone carrying this T cell receptor (beta chain) was found a few times. Other DNA sequences in the sample encode the same CDR3. This record belongs to a study of blood T cell repertoires in COVID-19. Study information: Samples taken during acute and convalescent COVID-19 were collected in the United States, Italy and Spain. PBMCs, B-cell-depleted T cells, or T cells were the source of the cDNA or gDNA that made up the material.

TCRdb's copy holds only in-frame clones and misses some; the assay was immunoSEQ multiplex PCR. This table has a few hundred thousand clones, approximately 83% appearing once. Sequenced sample: peripheral blood. This sequence was found in a woman aged 30 to 39 who had recovered from COVID-19.

The CDR3, as DNA: TGTGCCAGTTCTTTAGCCAAAAACATTCAGTACTTC. Its translation is CASSLAKNIQYF. V and J are TRBV19 and TRBJ2-4; no firm D call. The germline V gene has CDR1 LNHDA and CDR2 SQIVND (reference sequence). The CDR3 length is 12 residues. V lost 8 bases and J 0 bases, leaving 5 bases between the germline ends.